The rows below give T cell receptor beta chains drawn from one sample of a study of shared T cell receptors in the human thymus. Here immunoSEQ multiplex PCR was the method, and the copy in TCRdb shows in-frame clones only, minus some. This sample carries over 650,000 clones, more than 70% of them seen once, and the ten largest clones take 0.0094%. These same records also appear under a second study, on human thymus T cells.

Input material: thymocytes. These receptors came from a boy in the first two years of life with a congenital heart defect. The CDR3 runs from the conserved cysteine through the conserved F or W. The D gene is left open where the match is weak. The size of a clone is reported for some rows only, either as once, few or many, or as a class for expanded clones.

size	V	D	J	CDR3	DNA
.	TRBV9	TRBD1	TRBJ2-7	CASSVRDRGSYEQYF	TGTGCCAGCAGCGTCCGGGACAGGGGATCCTACGAGCAGTACTTC
.	TRBV29-1	.	TRBJ2-2	CSVEDSTENTGELFF	TGCAGCGTTGAAGATTCGACAGAGAACACCGGGGAGCTGTTTTTT
.	TRBV2	TRBD2	TRBJ2-5	CASSSYSGEETQYF	TGTGCCAGCAGTTCCTATAGCGGGGAAGAGACCCAGTACTTC
.	TRBV4-3	TRBD2	TRBJ2-5	CASSHGLEHQETQYF	TGCGCCAGCAGCCATGGACTAGAACACCAAGAGACCCAGTACTTC
once	TRBV4-1	TRBD2	TRBJ2-5	CASSQDSGRSSGLQETQYF	TGCGCCAGCAGCCAAGATAGTGGAAGGTCTAGCGGGCTCCAAGAGACCCAGTACTTC
.	TRBV9	TRBD1	TRBJ2-7	CASSQGPGQGYEQYF	TGTGCCAGCAGCCAAGGTCCGGGACAGGGCTACGAGCAGTACTTC
.	TRBV30	TRBD2	TRBJ2-7	CAWSVRPSGGSYEQYF	TGTGCCTGGAGTGTACGGCCTAGCGGGGGTTCCTACGAGCAGTACTTC
.	TRBV27	.	TRBJ1-5	CASSLQGKGNQPQHF	TGTGCCAGCAGTCTACAGGGAAAAGGCAATCAGCCCCAGCATTTT
.	TRBV2	.	TRBJ2-5	CASKGGPCWTQYF	TGTGCCAGCAAGGGGGGGCCTTGTTGGACCCAGTACTTC
.	TRBV9	.	TRBJ2-5	CASSVAPTETQYF	TGTGCCAGCAGCGTAGCACCTACGGAGACCCAGTACTTC
.	TRBV5-1	.	TRBJ2-3	CASSLAICTDTQYF	TGCGCCAGCAGCTTGGCAATTTGCACAGATACGCAGTATTTT
.	TRBV7-2	.	TRBJ2-2	CASSRSHPRNTGELFF	TGTGCCAGCAGCAGGAGCCACCCCAGAAACACCGGGGAGCTGTTTTTT
.	TRBV4-1	.	TRBJ1-1	CASSQDRTENTEAFF	TGCGCCAGCAGCCAAGATAGGACAGAGAACACTGAAGCTTTCTTT
.	TRBV7-7	.	TRBJ2-5	CASSLPGLQETQYF	TGTGCTAGCAGCTTACCCGGACTACAAGAGACCCAGTACTTC
.	TRBV19	.	TRBJ1-3	CASLGERGNTIYF	TGTGCCAGCCTCGGGGAGAGAGGAAACACCATATATTTT
.	TRBV6-1	TRBD2	TRBJ2-1	CAIRLAGVHNEQFF	TGTGCCATAAGACTAGCGGGAGTACACAATGAGCAGTTCTTC
once	TRBV18	.	TRBJ1-5	CASSSRRPGNQPQHF	TGTGCCAGCTCAAGTCGGCGGCCTGGCAATCAGCCCCAGCATTTT
.	TRBV28	TRBD2	TRBJ2-7	CASSLCRKQKSGRTYEQYF	TGTGCCAGCAGTTTATGCCGGAAGCAGAAGAGCGGGAGGACCTACGAGCAGTACTTC
.	TRBV30	.	TRBJ2-1	CAWSCGPVSLGVRGDYNEQFF	TGCGCCTGGAGTTGTGGTCCGGTAAGCTTAGGAGTGAGAGGAGACTACAATGAGCAGTTCTTC
few	TRBV27	TRBD2	TRBJ2-3	CASSPGLAGDSTDTQYF	TGTGCCAGCAGTCCCGGACTAGCGGGGGATAGCACAGATACGCAGTATTTT
.	TRBV5-8	.	TRBJ1-5	CASSPGEGDSNQPQHF	TGTGCCAGCAGCCCCGGGGAGGGCGATAGCAATCAGCCCCAGCATTTT
.	TRBV7-2	.	TRBJ2-5	CASSLSLRELGETQYF	TGTGCCAGCAGCTTAAGTTTACGGGAGCTCGGAGAGACCCAGTACTTC
.	TRBV18	TRBD2	TRBJ2-1	CASSPSGGGLNEQFF	TGTGCCAGCTCACCGAGCGGCGGGGGGCTTAATGAGCAGTTCTTC
once	TRBV29-1	TRBD2	TRBJ2-3	CSVLLGTSGMDTQYF	TGCAGCGTCCTGCTGGGGACTAGCGGGATGGATACGCAGTATTTT
.	TRBV4-1	TRBD1	TRBJ1-5	CASSQELNRGWGQPQHF	TGCGCCAGCAGCCAAGAGCTTAACAGGGGTTGGGGTCAGCCCCAGCATTTT
.	TRBV27	.	TRBJ1-1	CASSLFPPQGDTEAFF	TGTGCCAGCAGTTTATTCCCCCCTCAAGGGGACACTGAAGCTTTCTTT
.	TRBV29-1	.	TRBJ1-4	CSVEWGRGTTNEKLFF	TGCAGCGTTGAATGGGGCAGGGGAACAACTAATGAAAAACTGTTTTTT
.	TRBV14	TRBD1	TRBJ1-1	CASSQRWRGHGMNTEAFF	TGTGCCAGCAGCCAACGATGGAGGGGGCACGGGATGAACACTGAAGCTTTCTTT
.	TRBV9	TRBD2	TRBJ2-1	CASSPGLAGGPLSEQFF	TGTGCCAGCAGCCCGGGACTAGCGGGGGGGCCGTTATCTGAGCAGTTCTTC
.	TRBV19	TRBD2	TRBJ2-2	CASSIGARTSVNTGELFF	TGTGCCAGTAGTATAGGGGCCCGGACTAGCGTGAACACCGGGGAGCTGTTTTTT
.	TRBV4-1	.	TRBJ2-5	CASSQFQALQETQYF	TGCGCCAGCAGCCAATTCCAGGCCCTGCAAGAGACCCAGTACTTC
.	TRBV29-1	.	TRBJ2-3	CSVPAPSNQDTQYF	TGCAGCGTTCCAGCCCCTAGCAATCAGGATACGCAGTATTTT
.	TRBV6-5	.	TRBJ2-1	CASSYSRGEQFF	TGTGCCAGCAGTTACTCGAGAGGTGAGCAGTTCTTC
.	TRBV28	.	TRBJ1-2	CASTIGHINYGYTF	TGTGCCAGCACTATAGGACACATCAACTATGGCTACACCTTC
.	TRBV28	.	TRBJ2-1	CASSLIRQLGEQFF	TGTGCCAGCAGTTTGATCAGGCAGCTGGGTGAGCAGTTCTTC
few	TRBV7-6	TRBD1	TRBJ1-3	CASSCTGTGSGNTIYF	TGTGCCAGCAGCTGCACCGGGACAGGCTCTGGAAACACCATATATTTT
.	TRBV4-1	.	TRBJ1-1	CASSQEGRAPWTEAFF	TGCGCCAGCAGCCAAGAGGGCAGGGCCCCGTGGACTGAAGCTTTCTTT
once	TRBV10-3	.	TRBJ1-1	CAISPTGWVSEAFF	TGTGCCATCAGCCCCACAGGGTGGGTGTCTGAAGCTTTCTTT